These 3 T cell receptor beta chains originate from one sample sequenced in a study of low-dose radiotherapy and immunotherapy resistance in tumors. Time point of the sample: after trial treatment. The treatment: LDRT plus nivolumab, ipilimumab, low-dose cyclophosphamide and aspirin (RACIN trial). TCR amplification involved about 21 PCR cycles with a constant-region primer and V-primer adapter. TCRdb analysed the reads with MiXCR anew, one entry per CDR3 protein. The sample yields over 50,000 distinct CDR3 sequences, around a third seen once. The specimen was PBMCs, collected after low-dose radiotherapy plus immunotherapy. The source is a male donor with rectosigmoid adenocarcinoma.

J is TRBJ1-1 and V is TRBV28, with 11 positions matching TRBD1. The J segment lost 0 bases and the V segment lost 9 bases, leaving 3 bases of the junction unmatched. The germline gives CDR1 MDHEN, CDR2 SYDVKM. This CDR3 is 14 amino acids long. CDR3 bases: TGTGCCAGTGGACAGGGGGCCATGAACACTGAAGCTTTCTTT. Translating it yields CASGQGAMNTEAFF.

This clonotype was observed at least ten times. The chain carries TRBV27 and TRBJ2-7; TRBD1 agrees at 9 bases. Unmatched junction bases numbered 10, after V lost 4 bases and J lost 3 bases. From germline, CDR1 is MNHEY and CDR2 SMNVEV (reference sequence). The CDR3 is 16 residues long. CDR3 DNA: TGTGCCAGCAGTTGGCTTGGACAGGGGCGACACTACGAGCAGTACTTC. Amino acids: CASSWLGQGRHYEQYF.

This clonotype has a handful of counts. As DNA, the CDR3 is TGTGCCAGCAGCCCCGCCCTAGCCTACGAGCAGTACTTC. Protein: CASSPALAYEQYF. The rearrangement joins TRBV11-2 to TRBJ2-7; no clear D gene. Trimming removed 5 bases from V and 2 bases from J, with 10 bases in between. The germline V gene has CDR1 SGHAT and CDR2 FQNNGV. This CDR3 has 13 amino acids. The whole variable domain, filled in from reference TRBV11-2 and TRBJ2-7, reads EAGVAQSPRYKIIEKRQSVAFWCNPISGHATLYWYQQILGQGPKLLIQFQNNGVVDDSQLPKDRFSAERLKGVDSTLKIQPAKLEDSAVYLCASSPALAYEQYFGPGTRLTVT.